Each of the 5 T cell receptor beta chains below was sequenced from the same sample in a study of cytomegalovirus exposure and HLA in healthy donors. Clones were sequenced by immunoSEQ multiplex PCR, and TCRdb holds only the in-frame ones, with some missing. The table includes approximately 260,000 clones, around 86% detected once. The source material was PBMCs. Every receptor here comes from a woman under 30 in good health and CMV-seronegative.

This clone has only one observation. The rearrangement uses TRBV5-1 and TRBJ1-2; tentatively, D is TRBD1 (6 bases). The CDR3 covers 13 residues. V was shortened by 4 bases and J by 4 bases, with 11 bases between the two germline ends. From germline, CDR1 is SGHRS and CDR2 YFSETQ. CDR3 bases: TGCGCCAGCAGCCCCGGACAGACCTATGGCTACACCTTC. Protein sequence: CASSPGQTYGYTF.

This clone is a singleton in its sample. This chain connects TRBV6-4 to TRBJ1-2, with TRBD1 as a possible D gene (5 bases). V gave up 0 bases and J gave up 8 bases, with 19 bases separating them. Looked up from germline, CDR1 is MRHNA and CDR2 is SNTAGT. This CDR3 region has 16 residues. In nucleotides, the CDR3 is TGTGCCAGCAGTGACTCCGACAGAGCCCCCTTGGACGGCTACACCTTC. It encodes CASSDSDRAPLDGYTF.

The chain has TRBV9 and TRBJ2-1; the match to TRBD2 covers 13 bases. The V segment lost 0 bases and the J segment 4 bases; nucleotides outside the gene matches: 4. From germline, CDR1 is SGDLS and CDR2 YYNGEE. CDR3 length: 17 residues. The CDR3 coding sequence is TGTGCCAGCAGCGTAGAGAGGGGACTAGCGGGATACAATGAGCAGTTCTTC. Translation gives CASSVERGLAGYNEQFF.

V gene TRBV10-1 combines with J gene TRBJ2-7, with D perhaps matching TRBD1 (6 bases). Germline values: CDR1 WNHNN, CDR2 SYGVQD (reference sequence). The V end was cut by 3 bases, the J end by 2 bases, with 11 bases between. This CDR3 comprises 14 residues. CDR3 coding DNA: TGCGCCAGCAGTGAAGGGCCAGGGGCCTACGAGCAGTACTTC. This gives the protein CASSEGPGAYEQYF.

This chain joins TRBV2 and TRBJ1-5; D may be TRBD1 (5 bases). This CDR3 contains 14 residues. The germline CDR1 and CDR2 sequences are SNHLY and FYNNEI. V was clipped by 8 bases and J by 2 bases, with 13 bases between them. The CDR3 DNA sequence: TGTGCCAGCCGTCCAGGGAAGGGCAATCAGCCCCAGCATTTT. As protein: CASRPGKGNQPQHF.